The 32 T cell receptor beta chains in this list originate from one sample, sequenced in a study of OX40 agonist ivuxolimab in advanced cancers. Profiled with immunoSEQ multiplex PCR; TCRdb holds only in-frame clones, not every one. The profile covers over 9,500 clones, with roughly three quarters appearing a single time and around a quarter taken by the ten largest. Sequencing used CD4+ or CD8+ T cells sorted from blood, obtained in a trial of the OX40 agonist ivuxolimab. The receptors were gathered from an adult with an advanced solid tumor such as melanoma, head and neck, liver or kidney cancer.

V gene TRBV7-8 combines with J gene TRBJ2-7; no definite D call. The germline V and J ends were trimmed by 3 bases and 3 bases, with 6 bases remaining between them. Germline V CDR1 and CDR2: SGHVS, FQNEAQ. The CDR3 consists of 12 residues. The CDR3 nucleotides read TGTGCCAGCAGCTTTAACCGCTACGAGCAGTACTTC. It yields the protein CASSFNRYEQYF.

V usage is TRBV7-9 and J usage is TRBJ2-7; the match to TRBD1 covers 7 bases. From germline, CDR1 is SEHNR and CDR2 FQNEAQ (reference sequence). Trimming at V came to 5 bases and at J to 7 bases, leaving 5 bases not matched to a gene. The CDR3 extends over 12 amino acids. The CDR3 nucleotides read TGTGCCAGCAGCCGGGACAGCCTTGAGCAGTACTTC. It is translated as CASSRDSLEQYF.

This clone was seen more than once but under ten times. The rearrangement uses TRBV5-4 and TRBJ1-4; D gene uncertain. Trimming removed 6 bases from V and 7 bases from J, with 10 bases in between. The CDR3 totals 12 residues. CDR1 is SGHNT and CDR2 is YYREEE in the germline V gene (reference sequence). CDR3 bases: TGTGCCAGCACCTCGGGAGGTGAAAAACTGTTTTTT. It yields the protein CASTSGGEKLFF.

The V call is TRBV6-1, the J call TRBJ2-7, with a weak D call TRBD2 (5 bases). Trimming removed 6 bases from V and 5 bases from J, with 8 bases in between. This CDR3 contains 11 residues. Germline lookup yields CDR1 MNHNS and CDR2 SASEGT. The CDR3 loop reads CASSLRDEQYF. In nucleotides, the CDR3 is TGTGCCAGCAGCTTGCGGGACGAGCAGTACTTC.

This sequence joins TRBV7-9 and TRBJ1-2, with D tentatively TRBD1 (6 bases). Germline V gene data show CDR1 as SEHNR and CDR2 as FQNEAQ (reference sequence). V was clipped by 5 bases and J by 7 bases, with 14 bases between them. The CDR3 loop spans 13 amino acids. CDR3 DNA sequence: TGTGCCAGCAGCCAAAACTGGGACACTGGCTACACCTTC. This sequence encodes CASSQNWDTGYTF.

This clone showed up just once. The J gene is TRBJ1-6, the V gene TRBV14, with TRBD1 identical over 7 bases. Germline lookup yields CDR1 SGHDN and CDR2 FVKESK. CDR3 length equals 16 residues. V gave up 0 bases and J gave up 6 bases; unmatched junction bases: 5. The CDR3 protein is CASSQEWTGTNSPLHF. The CDR3 nucleotides are TGTGCCAGCAGCCAAGAATGGACAGGCACTAATTCACCCCTCCACTTT. Looking up the rest from reference TRBV14 and TRBJ1-6 gives the full variable domain: EAGVTQFPSHSVIEKGQTVTLRCDPISGHDNLYWYRRVMGKEIKFLLHFVKESKQDESGMPNNRFLAERTGGTYSTLKVQPAELEDSGVYFCASSQEWTGTNSPLHFGNGTRLTVT.

The V gene is TRBV7-8, the J gene TRBJ2-2; D might be TRBD2 (7 bases). The CDR3 loop spans 16 amino acids. Per the germline V gene, CDR1 is SGHVS and CDR2 is FQNEAQ. V was shortened by 6 bases and J by 7 bases, with 21 bases between the two germline ends. CDR3 in amino acids: CASSHEGGRVDGELFF. For the CDR3, the DNA is TGTGCCAGCAGTCACGAGGGGGGGCGCGTAGACGGGGAGCTGTTTTTT.

As for this clone: The junction departs from germline at one end; a sequencing error may be responsible. The chain recombines TRBV5-4 with TRBJ1-2, with TRBD1 as a possible D gene (5 bases). Germline V CDR1 and CDR2: SGHNT, YYREEE (reference sequence). The length of the CDR3 is 13 residues. The CDR3 DNA reads TGTGCCAGCAGCTTTCAGGGCGGCTCTTCAAACCAGTTC. Its translation: CASSFQGGSSNQF.

The chain recombines TRBV6-5 with TRBJ2-2; D tentatively fits TRBD1 or TRBD2 (6 bases each). The V and J ends lost 2 bases and 7 bases respectively, with 14 bases between them. From germline, CDR1 is MNHEY and CDR2 SVGAGI. The CDR3 sequence is 15 residues long. The CDR3 coding sequence is TGTGCCAGCAGTTACGGGACGGGGGCTTTCGGGGAGCTGTTTTTT. Residues: CASSYGTGAFGELFF.

V is TRBV7-9 and J is TRBJ2-1, with 9 bases that match TRBD1. V trimming: 8 bases; J trimming: 3 bases; junction bases outside the gene matches: 5. Germline loops: CDR1 SEHNR, CDR2 FQNEAQ (reference sequence). The CDR3 is made up of 14 amino acids. Here the CDR3 DNA reads TGTGCCAGCCGGGACAGGGCCGGCTACAATGAGCAGTTCTTC. Protein product: CASRDRAGYNEQFF.

This rearrangement joins TRBV4-2 to TRBJ1-2; 8 bases agree with TRBD1. The CDR3 extends over 15 amino acids. V lost 4 bases and J lost 0; bases outside the gene matches: 4. From germline, CDR1 is LGHNA and CDR2 YNFKEQ. The CDR3 region is CASSPGQGSNYGYTF. In DNA, the CDR3 is TGTGCCAGCAGCCCAGGACAGGGCTCTAACTATGGCTACACCTTC.

The rearrangement joins TRBV15 to TRBJ2-1; 8 bases match TRBD2. V shed 1 base, J shed 4 bases, and the junction held 6 bases outside the gene matches. This CDR3 has 16 residues. In germline, CDR1 is LNHNV, CDR2 YYDKDF (reference sequence). Here the CDR3 reads CATSRGGTSGYNEQFF. CDR3 nucleotide sequence: TGTGCCACCAGCAGAGGGGGCACTAGCGGTTACAATGAGCAGTTCTTC.

The rearrangement links TRBV5-6 to TRBJ2-7; D may be TRBD2 (6 bases). The CDR3 is made up of 15 amino acids. The germline CDR1 and CDR2 sequences are SGHDT and YYEEEE. V was shortened by 4 bases and J by 1 base, with 15 bases between the two germline ends. The CDR3 loop reads CASSGGDSPSYEQYF. CDR3 in DNA: TGTGCCAGCAGCGGCGGGGACTCGCCTTCCTACGAGCAGTACTTC.

The chain uses TRBV4-1 and TRBJ2-7; 12 bases align to TRBD1. The V segment lost 0 bases and the J segment 4 bases; nucleotides outside the gene matches: 4. The CDR3 loop spans 16 amino acids. The germline gives CDR1 MGHRA, CDR2 YSYEKL. CDR3: CASSQDGTGGRYEQYF. CDR3 sequence (DNA): TGCGCCAGCAGCCAAGACGGGACAGGGGGCCGGTACGAGCAGTACTTC.

The chain combines TRBV7-8 with TRBJ1-1, with D possibly matching TRBD1 (6 bases). The CDR3 runs 15 residues. The germline CDR1 and CDR2 sequences are SGHVS and FQNEAQ. Between the trimmed V and J ends, which lost 5 bases and 6 bases, there was a span of 19 bases. The CDR3 reads CASSLYQGFGAEAFF. CDR3 in DNA: TGTGCCAGCAGCCTGTACCAGGGGTTCGGTGCTGAAGCTTTCTTT.

This clone has just a few counts. The genes are TRBV11-3 and TRBJ2-7, with TRBD2 matching 7 bases. The length of the CDR3 is 15 residues. With 2 bases clipped from V and 5 bases from J, the junction kept 9 bases outside the gene matches. Germline loops: CDR1 SGHNT, CDR2 YENEEA. The CDR3 region has the DNA TGTGCCAGCAGCTTAAACGACGGGGCGGGAGACGAGCAGTACTTC. Its translation: CASSLNDGAGDEQYF.

The chain couples TRBV28 to TRBJ1-2; TRBD1 is a possible D gene (6 bases). The CDR3 has 14 residues. Germline lookup yields CDR1 MDHEN and CDR2 SYDVKM. The V end was cut by 1 base, the J end by 5 bases, with 11 bases between. The DNA of the CDR3 is TGTGCCAGCAGTTTATCGGGGGGCGTATATGGCTACACCTTC. Its translation is CASSLSGGVYGYTF.

The V gene is TRBV19, the J gene TRBJ2-3, with no clear D. CDR3 length: 15 amino acids. Germline V gene lookup returns CDR1 LNHDA and CDR2 SQIVND (reference sequence). With 4 bases removed from V and 0 bases from J, the gap between germline ends came to 11 bases. CDR3 sequence (DNA): TGTGCCAGTAGTAACGCCTTTTCAAGCACAGATACGCAGTATTTT. Protein product: CASSNAFSSTDTQYF.

The CDR3 is CASRLGLADTDTQYF. CDR3 DNA sequence: TGCGCCAGCAGGTTGGGACTAGCGGACACAGATACGCAGTATTTT. This sequence joins TRBV4-1 and TRBJ2-3, with TRBD2 matching 11 bases. Germline CDR1 reads MGHRA; CDR2 reads YSYEKL. The V and J ends lost 6 bases and 2 bases, in that order; junction bases with no gene match: 4. CDR3 length equals 15 residues.

The V and J genes are TRBV2 and TRBJ2-3, with 7 bases matching TRBD1. CDR1 and CDR2 from the germline V gene are SNHLY and FYNNEI. The length of the CDR3 is 15 residues. After removal of 7 bases from V and 1 base from J, the junction contained 8 bases not matched to a gene. CDR3 sequence: CASKATGSRTDTQYF. The CDR3 DNA sequence: TGTGCCAGCAAAGCGACAGGGTCCCGCACAGATACGCAGTATTTT.

The CDR3: CASSFRRGNEQFF. In DNA form, the CDR3 reads TGTGCCAGCAGTTTTAGGAGGGGGAATGAGCAGTTCTTC. The rearrangement joins TRBV27 to TRBJ2-1, with D perhaps being TRBD1 or TRBD2 (6 bases each). V gave up 3 bases and J gave up 7 bases, with 10 bases separating them. CDR1 is MNHEY and CDR2 is SMNVEV in the germline V gene (reference sequence). The CDR3 contains 13 residues.

As to this clone: The junction does not match germline at one end; this may be a read error. V is TRBV11-2 and J is TRBJ2-7, with D possibly being TRBD2 (5 bases). The CDR3 length is 13 residues. Germline values: CDR1 SGHAT, CDR2 FQNNGV. As DNA, the CDR3 is TGTGCCAGCAGCGGGAGAGATATTTACGGGCAGTACTTC. This gives the protein CASSGRDIYGQYF.

The chain's CDR3 is CASSEVLAGTSLSHEQYF. CDR3 nucleotides: TGTGCCAGCAGTGAAGTTCTGGCGGGGACTAGCTTATCCCACGAGCAGTACTTC. The J gene is TRBJ2-7, the V gene TRBV25-1, with 9 nucleotides matching TRBD2. The CDR3 extends over 18 amino acids. V was pared by 2 bases and J by 5 bases, with 16 bases of the junction left unmatched. Germline CDR1 and CDR2: MGHDK and SYGVNS.

V and J are TRBV9 and TRBJ2-3, with 7 bases aligning to TRBD1. The CDR3 has 15 residues. Trimming removed 4 bases from V and 2 bases from J; junction bases left unmatched: 7. Germline V CDR1 and CDR2: SGDLS, YYNGEE. CDR3 loop: CASSSTGLNTDTQYF. CDR3 nucleotide sequence: TGTGCCAGCAGCTCGACAGGGTTGAACACAGATACGCAGTATTTT.

For the CDR3, the DNA is TGTGCCAGTCGCGGGGGGGCGAGCTCCTACGAGCAGTACTTC. It codes for CASRGGASSYEQYF. The chain is built from TRBV12-1 and TRBJ2-7; TRBD2, as called in the table, went unchecked against the DNA. TRBV12-1 is deemed a pseudogene. The CDR3 consists of 14 residues.

The V and J genes are TRBV2 and TRBJ1-1, with D unresolved. In germline, CDR1 is SNHLY, CDR2 FYNNEI. The CDR3 length is 13 residues. V lost 3 bases to trimming and J lost 5 bases, with 10 bases between them. The CDR3 here is CASSEQWVTEAFF. CDR3 nucleotides: TGTGCCAGCAGTGAGCAGTGGGTAACTGAAGCTTTCTTT. Together with reference TRBV2 and TRBJ1-1, the CDR3 gives the full variable domain: EPEVTQTPSHQVTQMGQEVILRCVPISNHLYFYWYRQILGQKVEFLVSFYNNEISEKSEIFDDQFSVERPDGSNFTLKIRSTKLEDSAMYFCASSEQWVTEAFFGQGTRLTVV.

CDR3 residues: CASSSGSNEQFF. CDR3 bases: TGTGCCAGCAGTTCGGGTTCCAATGAGCAGTTCTTC. The genes are TRBV27 and TRBJ2-1; D gene unclear. The ends were cut back, 4 bases at V and 6 bases at J, with 7 bases in the middle. Germline loops: CDR1 MNHEY, CDR2 SMNVEV (reference sequence). This CDR3 has 12 residues.

This clone showed up just a few times. This chain joins TRBV28 and TRBJ1-5; D possibly corresponds to TRBD1 (5 bases). The CDR3 is made up of 13 amino acids. Trimming pared 6 bases from V and 5 bases from J, leaving 11 bases between. Germline loops: CDR1 MDHEN, CDR2 SYDVKM. CDR3 nucleotides: TGTGCCAGCAGGCGGGGCGCCTATCAGCCCCAGCATTTT. Amino acid sequence: CASRRGAYQPQHF.

This CDR3 is CASTIGGGNTEAFF. The DNA of the CDR3 is TGTGCCAGCACCATAGGGGGGGGGAACACTGAAGCTTTCTTT. This chain links TRBV27 with TRBJ1-1, with a weak D call TRBD1 (6 bases). Germline CDR1 is MNHEY and CDR2 is SMNVEV (reference sequence). Trimming shortened V by 7 bases and J by 1 base, and 13 bases separated the two germline ends. The CDR3 has 14 amino acids.

The V gene is TRBV10-2, the J gene TRBJ2-7; D perhaps matches TRBD2 (7 bases). Per germline, CDR1 WSHSY and CDR2 SAAADI. The V gene lost 2 bases and the J gene lost 2 bases, with 13 bases spanning the gap. The CDR3 length is 15 residues. In nucleotides, the CDR3 is TGCGCCAGCAGTGAGCATCGGGGGGCGACCTACGAGCAGTACTTC. The encoded protein is CASSEHRGATYEQYF.

V and J are TRBV6-4 and TRBJ1-6, with TRBD1 identical over 8 bases. There are 19 residues in the CDR3. The germline V gene has CDR1 MRHNA and CDR2 SNTAGT. V trimming: 3 bases; J trimming: 1 base; junction bases outside the gene matches: 11. CDR3 residues: CASSEWLDRDRSYNSPLHF. In nucleotides, the CDR3 is TGTGCCAGCAGTGAGTGGTTGGACAGGGATCGGTCCTATAATTCACCCCTCCACTTT.

This clone appeared a few times. The rearrangement joins TRBV4-1 to TRBJ1-5; 9 nucleotides agree with TRBD1. Germline V gene data show CDR1 as MGHRA and CDR2 as YSYEKL. This CDR3 is built from 16 residues. With 2 bases clipped from V and 4 bases from J, the junction kept 6 bases outside the gene matches. CDR3 DNA: TGCGCCAGCAGCCAAAGGGACAGGGTAGGGAATCAGCCCCAGCATTTT. This sequence encodes CASSQRDRVGNQPQHF.